This T cell receptor beta chain was documented in a study of long-term antiretroviral therapy in people with HIV. This CDR3 spans 12 amino acids. The ends were cut back, 2 bases at V and 5 bases at J, with 6 bases in the middle. Germline CDR1 and CDR2: SGHRS and YFSETQ. They ran version v3.0 of the immunoSEQ assay at survey level. The data were produced by immunoSEQ multiplex PCR, yet TCRdb's version contains in-frame clones alone and is incomplete. The sample includes 9,500 to 12,000 clones, 81% of them seen just once. The chain links TRBV5-1 to TRBJ2-3; D is ambiguous. Sequenced material: unsorted PBMCs, taken 1.8 years after starting antiretroviral therapy. The TCR originated in a middle-aged man with HIV. CDR3 sequence reads: CASSLTQDTQYF. CDR3 in DNA: TGCGCCAGCAGCTTAACTCAAGATACGCAGTATTTT.